These 31 T cell receptor beta chains came from one sample sequenced in a study of OX40 agonist ivuxolimab in advanced cancers. Library creation used the immunoSEQ multiplex PCR assay. TCRdb carries this immuneACCESS record with in-frame sequences only. Its versions omit some clonotypes, under half of them owing to an unresolved V gene in the studies checked, with the rest unexplained. The sample table holds 70,000 or so clones, of which roughly 84% were seen once. Of the sample, around 0.73% falls within the top ten clones. The specimen was CD4+ or CD8+ T cells sorted from blood, collected in a trial of the OX40 agonist ivuxolimab. These receptors were obtained from an adult with an advanced solid tumor such as melanoma, head and neck, liver or kidney cancer.

In its sample, this clone was seen a few times. The chain couples TRBV11-3 to TRBJ2-7; D gene uncertain. Germline CDR1 is SGHNT and CDR2 is YENEEA. This CDR3 has 13 residues. V lost 2 bases and J lost 6, with 11 bases in between. The DNA of the CDR3 is TGTGCCAGCAGCTTAAAATCTGGCGGCGAGCAGTACTTC. Protein sequence: CASSLKSGGEQYF.

This chain uses TRBV6-6 with TRBJ1-2; D call uncertain. CDR1 and CDR2 from the germline V gene are MNHNY and SVGAGI (reference sequence). CDR3 length: 13 residues. Trimming removed 5 bases from V and 2 bases from J, with 9 bases in between. DNA for the CDR3: TGTGCCAGCAGTCGCACGGCAAACTATGGCTACACCTTC. Its protein product is CASSRTANYGYTF.

J is TRBJ2-7 and V is TRBV7-2, with D possibly called TRBD1 or TRBD2 (5 bases each). Germline CDR1 SGHTA, CDR2 FQGNSA. The CDR3 consists of 12 residues. V lost 2 bases and J lost 7, with 9 bases in between. The CDR3 loop reads CASSLTEGEQYF. CDR3 coding DNA: TGTGCCAGCAGCTTAACCGAGGGGGAGCAGTACTTC. The entire variable domain, with the rest obtained from reference TRBV7-2 and TRBJ2-7, is as follows: GAGVSQSPSNKVTEKGKDVELRCDPISGHTALYWYRQSLGQGLEFLIYFQGNSAPDKSGLPSDRFSAERTGGSVSTLTIQRTQQEDSAVYLCASSLTEGEQYFGPGTRLTVT.

This clone was counted a few times. The V call is TRBV6-1, the J call TRBJ1-5; D unclear. CDR1 and CDR2 from the germline V gene are MNHNS and SASEGT. This CDR3 has 13 amino acids. V lost 3 bases to trimming and J lost 7 bases, with 10 bases between them. The CDR3 region has the DNA TGTGCCAGCAGTGAGGGTAAGGCCCAGCCCCAGCATTTT. As protein: CASSEGKAQPQHF.

The V and J genes are TRBV2 and TRBJ1-4, with D tentatively TRBD1 (5 bases). Germline V gives CDR1 SNHLY, CDR2 FYNNEI. Deletions cut 7 bases from V and 4 bases from J, with 13 bases between. The CDR3 loop spans 14 amino acids. CDR3 DNA sequence: TGTGCCAGCAAAGGGGAACAGCTTAATGAAAAACTGTTTTTT. This translates into CASKGEQLNEKLFF.

The chain is built from TRBV19 and TRBJ1-2, with D uncertain. The germline CDR1 and CDR2 sequences are LNHDA and SQIVND (reference sequence). V lost 0 bases to trimming and J lost 3 bases, with 8 bases between them. This CDR3 contains 14 residues. This CDR3 reads CASSIDRPDYGYTF. CDR3 nucleotide sequence: TGTGCCAGTAGTATAGATCGGCCGGACTATGGCTACACCTTC.

This chain links TRBV5-8 with TRBJ2-3; D may be TRBD2 (6 bases). CDR3 length equals 15 residues. Trimming took 2 bases from V and 4 from J, leaving 14 bases between them. Per germline, CDR1 SGHTS and CDR2 YDEGEE. This CDR3 reads CASSLSGGRADTQYF. The CDR3 bases are TGTGCCAGCAGCTTATCCGGGGGTAGGGCAGATACGCAGTATTTT. Full variable domain (outside the CDR3, taken from reference TRBV5-8 and TRBJ2-3): EAGVTQSPTHLIKTRGQQATLRCSPISGHTSVYWYQQALGLGLQFLLWYDEGEERNRGNFPPRFSGRQFPNYSSELNVNALELEDSALYLCASSLSGGRADTQYFGPGTRLTVL.

The chain couples TRBV2 to TRBJ2-5; either TRBD1 or TRBD2 may fit D (6 bases each). The germline CDR1 and CDR2 sequences are SNHLY and FYNNEI. V lost 6 bases to trimming and J lost 5 bases, with 19 bases between them. This CDR3 is 15 amino acids long. The CDR3 region has the DNA TGTGCCAGCAGAGGTACCTGGGGGGCGAGGGAGACCCAGTACTTC. Translation gives CASRGTWGARETQYF.

This clone was observed a single time. The genes are TRBV19 and TRBJ2-3; TRBD1 matches at 7 bases. Germline V gene lookup returns CDR1 LNHDA and CDR2 SQIVND (reference sequence). After removal of 6 bases from V and 5 bases from J, the junction contained 11 bases not matched to a gene. The CDR3 is made up of 15 amino acids. The CDR3 coding sequence is TGTGCCAGTAGCCTCACAGGGGATTCGGGAGATACGCAGTATTTT. This gives the protein CASSLTGDSGDTQYF.

This clone turned up a few times. The J gene is TRBJ1-6, the V gene TRBV19; D is possibly TRBD1 (6 bases). Germline assignment: CDR1 LNHDA and CDR2 SQIVND (reference sequence). The V gene lost 4 bases and the J gene lost 8 bases, with 15 bases spanning the gap. The CDR3 extends over 15 amino acids. The CDR3 DNA follows: TGTGCCAGTAGTACCCCGGACCAGGGGCATTCACCCCTCCACTTT. Protein product: CASSTPDQGHSPLHF. Drawing the rest from reference TRBV19 and TRBJ1-6, the complete variable domain is DGGITQSPKYLFRKEGQNVTLSCEQNLNHDAMYWYRQDPGQGLRLIYYSQIVNDFQKGDIAEGYSVSREKKESFPLTVTSAQKNPTAFYLCASSTPDQGHSPLHFGNGTRLTVT.

In its sample, this clone was seen once. The chain recombines TRBV7-2 with TRBJ1-6, with D possibly TRBD1 on 5 matching bases. There are 15 residues in the CDR3. Trimming removed 5 bases from V and 8 bases from J, with 16 bases in between. Germline CDR1 SGHTA, CDR2 FQGNSA. Here the CDR3 DNA reads TGTGCCAGCAGCCCGGGGGGACTTAAGGATTCACCCCTCCACTTT. Translating gives CASSPGGLKDSPLHF.

J is TRBJ2-5 and V is TRBV18; D is unresolved. Germline V gives CDR1 KGHSH, CDR2 LQKENI. Deletions cut 3 bases from V and 5 bases from J, with 7 bases between. The CDR3 covers 12 residues. The CDR3 region is CASSPSEETQYF. The CDR3 DNA sequence: TGTGCCAGCTCACCGAGTGAGGAGACCCAGTACTTC. The whole variable domain, remainder taken from reference TRBV18 and TRBJ2-5, is NAGVMQNPRHLVRRRGQEARLRCSPMKGHSHVYWYRQLPEEGLKFMVYLQKENIIDESGMPKERFSAEFPKEGPSILRIQQVVRGDSAAYFCASSPSEETQYFGPGTRLLVL.

V gene TRBV19 combines with J gene TRBJ2-7; perhaps D is TRBD1 or TRBD2 (6 bases each). Looked up from germline, CDR1 is LNHDA and CDR2 is SQIVND (reference sequence). The ends were cut back, 5 bases at V and 2 bases at J, with 22 bases in the middle. The CDR3 covers 17 residues. The chain's CDR3 is CASSARPFEEGAYEQYF. As DNA, the CDR3 is TGTGCCAGTAGTGCACGGCCTTTCGAGGAGGGGGCCTACGAGCAGTACTTC.

The V gene is TRBV4-1, the J gene TRBJ2-1; 9 nucleotides agree with TRBD2. J lost 12 bases, V lost 0 bases, and 9 bases had no gene match. Germline CDR1 is MGHRA and CDR2 is YSYEKL. The CDR3 totals 15 residues. The CDR3 coding sequence is TGCGCCAGCAGCCAAGACGGGACTAGCAAGTTTTGGCAGTTCTTC. It encodes CASSQDGTSKFWQFF.

The chain couples TRBV5-8 to TRBJ1-5; D unclear. Trimming stripped 7 bases from V and 6 bases from J, with 26 bases between. The germline CDR1 and CDR2 sequences are SGHTS and YDEGEE. The CDR3 consists of 17 residues. The CDR3 nucleotides read TGTGCCAGCGACGCCAAGATGCGGGCCTCAAGGAGTCAGCCCCAGCATTTT. Translated, it gives CASDAKMRASRSQPQHF.

This clone was observed once. The chain is built from TRBV11-2 and TRBJ2-7; tentatively, D is TRBD2 (6 bases). Trimming pared 5 bases from V and 5 bases from J, leaving 22 bases between. CDR1 and CDR2 (germline): SGHAT, FQNNGV. CDR3 length: 16 residues. CDR3 DNA sequence: TGTGCCAGCAGCCCCGTATTGGGGGGTCCGGGCCACGAGCAGTACTTC. Protein: CASSPVLGGPGHEQYF.

The rearrangement links TRBV7-3 to TRBJ1-4; D is undetermined. Looked up from germline, CDR1 is SGHTA and CDR2 is FQGTGA. CDR3 size: 15 residues. V lost 5 bases to trimming and J lost 3 bases, with 13 bases between them. The CDR3 reads CASSQSVGPNEKLFF. DNA for the CDR3: TGTGCCAGCAGCCAGTCGGTAGGGCCTAATGAAAAACTGTTTTTT.

This chain connects TRBV6-9 to TRBJ1-4; TRBD1 aligns across 7 bases. J lost 14 bases, V lost 6 bases, and 15 bases had no gene match. Germline-derived CDR1 and CDR2 are MNHGY and SVAAGI. This CDR3 has 14 amino acids. The CDR3 DNA is TGTGCCAGCAGCCCCGCGGGGACAGTATTAGGTCTGTTTTTT. Protein product: CASSPAGTVLGLFF.

The chain joins TRBV5-8 to TRBJ2-1; possibly TRBD2 for D (6 bases). V lost 4 bases to trimming and J lost 1 base, with 15 bases between them. The CDR3 covers 16 residues. Germline CDR1 reads SGHTS; CDR2 reads YDEGEE. The CDR3 DNA sequence: TGTGCCAGCAGCCCGGAGGTCGGGAGTTCCTACAATGAGCAGTTCTTC. Residues: CASSPEVGSSYNEQFF.

The rearrangement joins TRBV27 to TRBJ2-1, with TRBD2 matching 7 bases. V shed 8 bases, J shed 7 bases, and the junction held 2 bases outside the gene matches. The CDR3 runs to 11 residues. Germline assignment: CDR1 MNHEY and CDR2 SMNVEV (reference sequence). CDR3 amino acids: CASRDYNEQFF. The CDR3 nucleotides are TGTGCCAGCCGGGACTATAATGAGCAGTTCTTC.

This clone showed up just a few times. The rearrangement links TRBV19 to TRBJ1-5; 7 positions match TRBD1. Looked up from germline, CDR1 is LNHDA and CDR2 is SQIVND (reference sequence). V was pared by 3 bases and J by 0 bases, with 2 bases of the junction left unmatched. The CDR3 contains 15 residues. CDR3 sequence (DNA): TGTGCCAGTAGTATCAGGACAGGTAGCAATCAGCCCCAGCATTTT. This sequence encodes CASSIRTGSNQPQHF. Filled out from reference TRBV19 and TRBJ1-5, the complete variable domain reads DGGITQSPKYLFRKEGQNVTLSCEQNLNHDAMYWYRQDPGQGLRLIYYSQIVNDFQKGDIAEGYSVSREKKESFPLTVTSAQKNPTAFYLCASSIRTGSNQPQHFGDGTRLSIL.

The rearrangement links TRBV30 to TRBJ1-2, with unresolved D. The CDR3 runs 14 residues. V dropped 2 bases and J dropped 5 bases, with 15 bases sitting between them. Germline CDR1 and CDR2: GTSNPN and SVGIG (reference sequence). In nucleotides, the CDR3 is TGTGCCTGGAGTCCTCAGCCGAGATTTTATGGCTACACCTTC. It encodes CAWSPQPRFYGYTF. Supplemented by reference TRBV30 and TRBJ1-2, the full variable domain reads SQTIHQWPATLVQPVGSPLSLECTVEGTSNPNLYWYRQAAGRGLQLLFYSVGIGQISSEVPQNLSASRPQDRQFILSSKKLLLSDSGFYLCAWSPQPRFYGYTFGSGTRLTVV.

The chain is built from TRBV7-3 and TRBJ2-7; TRBD2 might be the D (5 bases). V was pared by 3 bases and J by 4 bases, with 16 bases between. The CDR3 has 15 residues. Germline CDR1 and CDR2: SGHTA and FQGTGA. The CDR3 DNA follows: TGTGCCAGCAGCTTGCAGACGGGAAGCAATTACGAGCAGTACTTC. The encoded protein is CASSLQTGSNYEQYF.

The CDR3 sequence is CASSTNRLYNEQFF. CDR3 DNA sequence: TGTGCCAGCAGCACTAACAGGCTATACAATGAGCAGTTCTTC. The genes are TRBV11-2 and TRBJ2-1; tentatively, D is TRBD1 (5 bases). The CDR3 is 14 residues long. CDR1 SGHAT and CDR2 FQNNGV come from the germline V gene. V was cut by 5 bases and J by 4 bases, with 12 bases left in between. The whole variable domain, filled in from reference TRBV11-2 and TRBJ2-1, reads EAGVAQSPRYKIIEKRQSVAFWCNPISGHATLYWYQQILGQGPKLLIQFQNNGVVDDSQLPKDRFSAERLKGVDSTLKIQPAKLEDSAVYLCASSTNRLYNEQFFGPGTRLTVL.

The chain combines TRBV10-2 with TRBJ2-7; 8 positions agree with TRBD2. In germline, CDR1 is WSHSY, CDR2 SAAADI. Trimming cost V 3 bases and J 5 bases; bases outside gene matches: 15. The CDR3 consists of 17 residues. The DNA of the CDR3 is TGCGCCAGCAGTGATACATCAAGAGCAGCGGGAGCCCACGAGCAGTACTTC. The encoded protein is CASSDTSRAAGAHEQYF.

V usage is TRBV5-4 and J usage is TRBJ1-6, with 7 bases identical to TRBD1. J lost 9 bases, V lost 6 bases, and 18 bases had no gene match. The CDR3 runs 17 residues. Germline-derived CDR1 and CDR2 are SGHNT and YYREEE (reference sequence). In DNA form, the CDR3 reads TGTGCCAGCACCGCTGGTGGGGCCATTTCAGGGGGTTCACCCCTCCACTTT. This sequence encodes CASTAGGAISGGSPLHF.

The chain uses TRBV27 and TRBJ2-1, with 9 bases lining up with TRBD2. Germline-derived CDR1 and CDR2 are MNHEY and SMNVEV (reference sequence). V dropped 0 bases and J dropped 1; count of bases not matched to a gene: 4. This CDR3 is 17 amino acids long. The DNA of the CDR3 is TGTGCCAGCAGTTTATCGGGTAGCGGGAGATCCTACAATGAGCAGTTCTTC. This codes for CASSLSGSGRSYNEQFF.

V is TRBV4-2 and J is TRBJ2-1, with TRBD2 matching 7 bases. The V gene end was trimmed by 4 bases and the J gene end by 4 bases; junction bases not matched to a gene: 13. Germline CDR1 reads LGHNA; CDR2 reads YNFKEQ. The CDR3 sequence is 17 residues long. In nucleotides, the CDR3 is TGTGCCAGCAGCCTCGATGGAGCCCCCGGGGGGTACAATGAGCAGTTCTTC. Protein sequence: CASSLDGAPGGYNEQFF.

The chain couples TRBV10-3 to TRBJ2-3; D remains unclear. This CDR3 contains 15 residues. Trimming removed 3 bases at V and 3 bases at J, with 13 bases between. Germline-derived CDR1 and CDR2 are ENHRY and SYGVKD. CDR3 coding DNA: TGTGCCATCAGTGACGGACGCCACGGGACAGATACGCAGTATTTT. As protein: CAISDGRHGTDTQYF.

This clone came up a few times. This chain links TRBV9 with TRBJ1-1, with D possibly being TRBD1 (5 bases). Germline assignment: CDR1 SGDLS and CDR2 YYNGEE. V was trimmed by 2 bases and J by 5 bases, leaving 10 bases between them. CDR3 length equals 13 residues. CDR3 in amino acids: CASSVRRGTEAFF. CDR3 bases: TGTGCCAGCAGCGTTAGGAGGGGAACTGAAGCTTTCTTT.

The chain combines TRBV5-4 with TRBJ2-5, with TRBD2 identical over 9 bases. From germline, CDR1 is SGHNT and CDR2 YYREEE (reference sequence). V shed 4 bases, J shed 7 bases, and the junction held 14 bases outside the gene matches. There are 16 residues in the CDR3. The CDR3 spells CASSPGGTSPYATQYF. The CDR3, as DNA: TGTGCCAGCAGCCCGGGAGGGACTAGCCCTTACGCGACCCAGTACTTC. Full variable domain (remainder filled in from reference TRBV5-4 and TRBJ2-5): ETGVTQSPTHLIKTRGQQVTLRCSSQSGHNTVSWYQQALGQGPQFIFQYYREEENGRGNFPPRFSGLQFPNYSSELNVNALELDDSALYLCASSPGGTSPYATQYFGPGTRLLVL.